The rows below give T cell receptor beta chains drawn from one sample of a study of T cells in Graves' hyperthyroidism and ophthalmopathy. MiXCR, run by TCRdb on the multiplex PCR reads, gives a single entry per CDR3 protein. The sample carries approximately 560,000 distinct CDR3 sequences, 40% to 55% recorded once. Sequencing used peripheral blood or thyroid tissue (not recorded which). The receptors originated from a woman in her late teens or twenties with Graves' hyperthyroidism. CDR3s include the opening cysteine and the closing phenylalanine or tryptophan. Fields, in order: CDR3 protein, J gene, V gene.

CDR3: CASSVGRVYGYTF; J: TRBJ1-2; V: TRBV6-6
CDR3: CASSLSGWTGQYEQYF; J: TRBJ2-7; V: TRBV12-3/TRBV12-4
CDR3: CSVSGQGRHEQYF; J: TRBJ2-7; V: TRBV29-1
CDR3: CASSLAIEGYTGELFF; J: TRBJ2-2; V: TRBV7-8
CDR3: CSARPGLEVYEQYF; J: TRBJ2-7; V: TRBV20-1
CDR3: CASSILRSNTGELFF; J: TRBJ2-2; V: TRBV19
CDR3: CASSVYRGGSTEAFF; J: TRBJ1-1; V: TRBV6-1
CDR3: CSARDLSTEAFF; J: TRBJ1-1; V: TRBV20-1
CDR3: CASSLAEQGVTPLHF; J: TRBJ1-6; V: TRBV5-1
CDR3: CASSARDRANDYGYTF; J: TRBJ1-2; V: TRBV25-1
CDR3: CASRDGQGATGELFF; J: TRBJ2-2; V: TRBV2
CDR3: CASSYWDKKRPLHF; J: TRBJ1-6; V: TRBV9
CDR3: CASSVGGLAGDQETQYF; J: TRBJ2-5; V: TRBV11-2
CDR3: CAISAGTGSYEQYF; J: TRBJ2-7; V: TRBV10-3
CDR3: CSAGGGGRVAYEQYF; J: TRBJ2-7; V: TRBV20-1
CDR3: CASSSTATQPQHF; J: TRBJ1-5; V: TRBV7-9
CDR3: CATSDSTGNEKLFF; J: TRBJ1-4; V: TRBV24-1
CDR3: CASSQEMDSYEQYF; J: TRBJ2-7; V: TRBV4-1
CDR3: CASAWPGAHADEKLFF; J: TRBJ1-4; V: TRBV7-9
CDR3: CASSLGFRVDDTEAFF; J: TRBJ1-1; V: TRBV25-1
CDR3: CASRRFSGANVLTF; J: TRBJ2-6; V: TRBV25-1
CDR3: CASTGVSTDTQYF; J: TRBJ2-3; V: TRBV25-1
CDR3: CASSVAYTEAFF; J: TRBJ1-1; V: TRBV9
CDR3: CASRAGTLNYGYTF; J: TRBJ1-2; V: TRBV5-1
CDR3: CATSGRAPGEAFF; J: TRBJ1-1; V: TRBV15
CDR3: CASRRDPNYEQYF; J: TRBJ2-7; V: TRBV10-3
CDR3: CASSRPDGSSYEQYF; J: TRBJ2-7; V: TRBV7-9
CDR3: CASSETGPSGNTIYF; J: TRBJ1-3; V: TRBV6-4
CDR3: CSAEPPRANYGYTF; J: TRBJ1-2; V: TRBV20-1
CDR3: CSVKGGVDTGELFF; J: TRBJ2-2; V: TRBV29-1
CDR3: CASSGGTVNEKLFF; J: TRBJ1-4; V: TRBV10-3
CDR3: CASIPDSSYEQYF; J: TRBJ2-7; V: TRBV7-2
CDR3: CATSRGTGRTEAFF; J: TRBJ1-1; V: TRBV15
CDR3: CASSLVATSGSGSYEQYF; J: TRBJ2-7; V: TRBV2
CDR3: CASSYSTSGNTEAFF; J: TRBJ1-1; V: TRBV6-5
CDR3: CATSVPGRFDTEAFF; J: TRBJ1-1; V: TRBV24-1
CDR3: CASSVADGDYQPQHF; J: TRBJ1-5; V: TRBV9
CDR3: CASKGQGRSGANVLTF; J: TRBJ2-6; V: TRBV25-1
CDR3: CASSQQGDTGELFF; J: TRBJ2-2; V: TRBV4-2
CDR3: CASSWIQDYGYTF; J: TRBJ1-2; V: TRBV7-9